The TCR beta chain described here comes from a study of cytomegalovirus exposure and HLA in healthy donors. This CDR3 is built from 16 residues. The trim removed 1 base at V and 1 base at J, leaving 4 bases unmatched. Looked up from germline, CDR1 is LGHNA and CDR2 is YNFKEQ. Regarding the study as a whole: Previously analyzed data showed that most TCR beta V segments were productive at a frequency of about 87% or about 30%.

Of note for this clone: Its cognate antigen is unknown.

It was with 60 Vbeta and 13 Jbeta primers that the PCR ran. Libraries were prepared by immunoSEQ multiplex PCR; TCRdb keeps only in-frame clonotypes and omits some of them. The table lists 80,000 to 100,000 clones, roughly four fifths of them singletons. The rearrangement uses TRBV4-2 and TRBJ2-5, with TRBD2 identical over 9 bases. Sequencing used PBMCs. The TCR was taken from a human donor in good health. CDR3 in amino acids: CASSQAGGGVQETQYF. CDR3 coding DNA: TGTGCCAGCAGCCAAGCTGGCGGGGGGGTCCAAGAGACCCAGTACTTC.